Below, 2 T cell receptor beta chains from the same sample are listed, as sequenced in a study of blood T cells in healthy people across ages. Primers used in a second PCR of about 6 to 11 cycles were a sample-barcoded 5' primer and a J-beta primer mix. In TCRdb, the 5' RACE reads were re-called with MiXCR into one record per CDR3 protein. There are 700,000 or so distinct CDR3 sequences in the sample; 22% occur only once, and roughly 22% lies in the top ten. Sample: blood. The receptors here all came from a man aged 65-85 years in good health.

This chain uses TRBV11-2 with TRBJ2-5; maybe TRBD2 (5 bases). The CDR3 is 14 residues long. The germline CDR1 and CDR2 sequences are SGHAT and FQNNGV. V dropped 5 bases and J dropped 6 bases, with 16 bases sitting between them. The CDR3 DNA is TGTGCCAGCAGCCCCACTAGGAGTGGGCAGACCCAGTACTTC. This gives the protein CASSPTRSGQTQYF.

A few counts support this clonotype. This chain uses TRBV14 with TRBJ2-1; D assignment may be TRBD1 or TRBD2 (5 bases each). Germline CDR1 and CDR2: SGHDN and FVKESK. V lost 2 bases to trimming and J lost 5 bases, with 13 bases between them. The CDR3 runs 15 residues. CDR3 region: CASSQLGRANNEQFF. Here the CDR3 DNA reads TGTGCCAGCAGCCAATTGGGGCGGGCTAACAATGAGCAGTTCTTC.